This TCR beta chain is drawn from a study of shared clonotypes between healthy human individuals. Several immunoSEQ 96-well plates shared each subset's DNA, each plate a replicate. This table comes from immunoSEQ multiplex PCR, and its TCRdb copy is limited to in-frame clones, with some not included. The sample has about 870,000 clones, almost 95% seen once. General study points: Unshared clonotypes carried lower generation probabilities than those common to all four donors. An effect of sequencing depth on clonotype sharing among donors was expected. Memory subsets generally showed smaller estimated richness than naive subsets did.

A note on this clone: Its target is unknown.

Positively selected for CCR7, the CD45RO-negative cells used as naive CD8 cells excluded terminally differentiated effector memory CD45RA+ cells. Germline V gene lookup returns CDR1 MNHEY and CDR2 SMNVEV (reference sequence). V lost 5 bases, J lost 0 bases, and 14 bases lay in between. CDR3 length: 15 residues. The receptor comes from a man aged 30 to 45 in good health. Sequencing was carried out using naive CD8+ T cells sorted from blood. The chain has TRBV27 and TRBJ2-7; either TRBD1 or TRBD2 may fit D (5 bases each). This CDR3 is CASSADRDGSYEQYF. DNA for the CDR3: TGTGCCAGCAGTGCCGACCGGGACGGCTCCTACGAGCAGTACTTC.